What follows describes a single T cell receptor (beta chain). Per the germline V gene, CDR1 is SGHVS and CDR2 is FNYEAQ. This CDR3 region has 15 residues. Template switching appended UMIs that held a 6-nucleotide sample barcode. TCRdb re-called the 5' RACE reads; every CDR3 protein appears as one record, without DNA. The table for this sample gives approximately 300,000 distinct CDR3 sequences. The data originate from a study of monozygotic twins with inflammatory bowel disease. The clonotype was recovered from a human donor with ulcerative colitis or Crohn's disease, or a healthy co-twin of an affected twin (not recorded which). The rearrangement uses TRBV7-6 and TRBJ2-1; TCRdb's assignment of TRBD1 cannot be checked, as there is no DNA. Sequenced: blood. CDR3 amino acids: CASSLGRAPYNEQFF.